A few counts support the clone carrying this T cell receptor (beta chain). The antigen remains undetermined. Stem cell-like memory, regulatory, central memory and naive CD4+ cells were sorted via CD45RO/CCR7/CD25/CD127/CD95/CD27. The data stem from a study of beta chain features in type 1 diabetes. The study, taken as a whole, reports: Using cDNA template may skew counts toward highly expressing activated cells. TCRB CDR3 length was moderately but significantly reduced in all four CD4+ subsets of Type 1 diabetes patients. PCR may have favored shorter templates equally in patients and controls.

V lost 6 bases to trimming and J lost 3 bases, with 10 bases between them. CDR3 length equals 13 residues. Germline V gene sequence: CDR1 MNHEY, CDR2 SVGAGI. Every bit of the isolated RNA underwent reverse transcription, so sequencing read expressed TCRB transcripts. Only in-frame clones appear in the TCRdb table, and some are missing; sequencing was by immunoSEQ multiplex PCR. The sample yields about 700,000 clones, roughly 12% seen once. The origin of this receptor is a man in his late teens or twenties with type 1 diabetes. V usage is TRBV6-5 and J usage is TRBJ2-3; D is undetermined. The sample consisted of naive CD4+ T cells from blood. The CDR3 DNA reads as TGTGCCAGCAGGAGACCCGCTACAGATACGCAGTATTTT. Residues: CASRRPATDTQYF.